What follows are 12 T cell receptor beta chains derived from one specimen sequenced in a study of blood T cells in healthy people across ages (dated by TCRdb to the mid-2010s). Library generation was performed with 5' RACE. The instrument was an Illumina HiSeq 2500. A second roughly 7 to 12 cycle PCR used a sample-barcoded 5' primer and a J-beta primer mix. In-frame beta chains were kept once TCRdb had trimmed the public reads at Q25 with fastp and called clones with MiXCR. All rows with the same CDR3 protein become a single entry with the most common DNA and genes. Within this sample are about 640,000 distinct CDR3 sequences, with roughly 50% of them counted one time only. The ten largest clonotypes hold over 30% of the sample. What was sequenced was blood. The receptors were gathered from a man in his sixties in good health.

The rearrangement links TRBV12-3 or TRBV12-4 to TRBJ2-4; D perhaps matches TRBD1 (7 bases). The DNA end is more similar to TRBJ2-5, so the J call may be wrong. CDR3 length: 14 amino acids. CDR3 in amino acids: CASSMTGTGETQYF. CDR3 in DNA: TGTGCCAGCAGTATGACAGGGACTGGAGAGACCCAGTACTTC.

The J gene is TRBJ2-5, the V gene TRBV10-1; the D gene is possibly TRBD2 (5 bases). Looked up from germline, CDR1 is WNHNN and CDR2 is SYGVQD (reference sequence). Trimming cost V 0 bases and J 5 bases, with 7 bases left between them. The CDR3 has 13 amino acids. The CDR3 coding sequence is TGCGCCAGCAGTGAGTCGACGGGGGAGACCCAGTACTTC. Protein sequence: CASSESTGETQYF.

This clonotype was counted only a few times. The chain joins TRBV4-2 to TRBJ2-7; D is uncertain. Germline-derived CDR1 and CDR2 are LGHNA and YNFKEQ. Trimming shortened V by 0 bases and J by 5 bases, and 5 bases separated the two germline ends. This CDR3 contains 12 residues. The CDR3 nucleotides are TGTGCCAGCAGCCAAGATTGGAACGAGCAGTACTTC. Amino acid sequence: CASSQDWNEQYF.

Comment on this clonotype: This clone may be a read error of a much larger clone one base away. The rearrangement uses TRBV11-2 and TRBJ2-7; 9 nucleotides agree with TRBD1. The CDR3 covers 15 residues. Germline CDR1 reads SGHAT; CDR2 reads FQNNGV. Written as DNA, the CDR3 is TGTGCCAGCAGCCCCGGGACAGGGAGCTCCTACGAGCGGTACTTC. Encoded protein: CASSPGTGSSYERYF.

In nucleotides, the CDR3 is TGTGCCAGCAGCTTAGGGACAATAAAGGGCTATGGCTACACCTTC. Translated, it gives CASSLGTIKGYGYTF. This chain connects TRBV7-2 to TRBJ1-2; the D gene is possibly TRBD1 (5 bases). Germline loops: CDR1 SGHTA, CDR2 FQGNSA. V shed 1 base and J shed 4 bases, with 13 bases lying between them. The CDR3 consists of 15 residues.

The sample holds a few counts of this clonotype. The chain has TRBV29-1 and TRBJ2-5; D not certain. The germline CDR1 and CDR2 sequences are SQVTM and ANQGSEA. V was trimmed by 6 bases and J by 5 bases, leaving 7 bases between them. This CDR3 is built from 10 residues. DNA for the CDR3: TGCAGCGTAAGGACGGAGACCCAGTACTTC. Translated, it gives CSVRTETQYF.

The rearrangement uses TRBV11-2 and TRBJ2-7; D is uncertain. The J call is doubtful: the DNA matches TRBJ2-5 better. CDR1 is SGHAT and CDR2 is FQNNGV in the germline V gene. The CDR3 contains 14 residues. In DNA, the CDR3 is TGTGCCAGCAGCTTAGGCGTGGTTAGGGAGACCCAGTACTTC. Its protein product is CASSLGVVRETQYF.

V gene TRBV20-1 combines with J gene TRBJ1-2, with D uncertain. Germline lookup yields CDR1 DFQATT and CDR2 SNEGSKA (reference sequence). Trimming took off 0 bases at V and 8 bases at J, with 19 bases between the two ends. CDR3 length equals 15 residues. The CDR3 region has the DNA TGCAGTGCTAGAGATCCTTCCCCAGGAGCCGACGGCTACACCTTC. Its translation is CSARDPSPGADGYTF.

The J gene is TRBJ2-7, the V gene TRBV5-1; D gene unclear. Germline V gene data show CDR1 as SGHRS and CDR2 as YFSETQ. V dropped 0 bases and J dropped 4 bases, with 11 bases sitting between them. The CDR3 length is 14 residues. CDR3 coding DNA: TGCGCCAGCAGCTTGGCCCCTAGTGGATACGAGCAGTACTTC. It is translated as CASSLAPSGYEQYF.

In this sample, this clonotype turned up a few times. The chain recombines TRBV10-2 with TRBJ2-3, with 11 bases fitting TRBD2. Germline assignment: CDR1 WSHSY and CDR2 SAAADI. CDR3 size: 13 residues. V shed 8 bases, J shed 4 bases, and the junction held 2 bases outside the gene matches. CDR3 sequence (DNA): TGCGCCAGCGAACTAGCGGGGGCAGATACGCAGTATTTT. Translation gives CASELAGADTQYF.

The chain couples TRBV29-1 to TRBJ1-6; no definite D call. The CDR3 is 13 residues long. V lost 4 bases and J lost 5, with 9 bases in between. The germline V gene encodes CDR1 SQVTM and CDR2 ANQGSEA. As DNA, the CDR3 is TGCAGCGTTGGGTGGGGAAATAATTCACCCCTCCACTTT. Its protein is CSVGWGNNSPLHF.

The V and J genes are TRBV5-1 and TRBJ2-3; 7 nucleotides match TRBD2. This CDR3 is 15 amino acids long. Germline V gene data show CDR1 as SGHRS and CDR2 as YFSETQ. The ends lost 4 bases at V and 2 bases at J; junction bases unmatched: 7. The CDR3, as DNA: TGCGCCAGCAGCCCGGGAGGCCAAAACACAGATACGCAGTATTTT. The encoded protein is CASSPGGQNTDTQYF.